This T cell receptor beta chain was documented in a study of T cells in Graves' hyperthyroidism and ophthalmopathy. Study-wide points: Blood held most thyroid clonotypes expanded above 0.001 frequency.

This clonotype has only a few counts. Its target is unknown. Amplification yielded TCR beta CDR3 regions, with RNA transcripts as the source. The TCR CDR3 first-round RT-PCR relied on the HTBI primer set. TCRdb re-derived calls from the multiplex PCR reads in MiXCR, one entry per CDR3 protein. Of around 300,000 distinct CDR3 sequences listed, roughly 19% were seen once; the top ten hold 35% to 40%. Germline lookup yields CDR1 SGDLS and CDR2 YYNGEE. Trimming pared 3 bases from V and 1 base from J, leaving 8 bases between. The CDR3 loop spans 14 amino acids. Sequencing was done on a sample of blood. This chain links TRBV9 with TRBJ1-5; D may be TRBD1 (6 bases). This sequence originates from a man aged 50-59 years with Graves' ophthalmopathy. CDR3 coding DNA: TGTGCCAGCAGCGGAGGACAGAGCAATCAGCCCCAGCATTTT. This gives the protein CASSGGQSNQPQHF.